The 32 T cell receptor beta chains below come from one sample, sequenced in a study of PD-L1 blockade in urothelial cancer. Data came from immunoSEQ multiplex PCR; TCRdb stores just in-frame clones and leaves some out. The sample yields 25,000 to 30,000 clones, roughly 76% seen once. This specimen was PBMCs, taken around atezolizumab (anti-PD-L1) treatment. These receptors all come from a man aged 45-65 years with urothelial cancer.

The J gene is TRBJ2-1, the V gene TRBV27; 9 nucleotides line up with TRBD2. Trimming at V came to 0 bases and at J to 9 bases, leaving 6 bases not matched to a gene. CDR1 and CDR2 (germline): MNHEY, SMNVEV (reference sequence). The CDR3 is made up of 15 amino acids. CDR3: CASSLSAGGLSEQFF. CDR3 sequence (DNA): TGTGCCAGCAGTTTATCGGCGGGAGGGCTCAGTGAGCAGTTCTTC.

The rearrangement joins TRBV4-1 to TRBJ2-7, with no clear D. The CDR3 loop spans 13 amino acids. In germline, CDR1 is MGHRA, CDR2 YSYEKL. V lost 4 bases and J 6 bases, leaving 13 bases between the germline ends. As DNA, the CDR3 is TGCGCCAGCAGCCCTCCCGGGTCGTCCGAGCAGTACTTC. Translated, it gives CASSPPGSSEQYF.

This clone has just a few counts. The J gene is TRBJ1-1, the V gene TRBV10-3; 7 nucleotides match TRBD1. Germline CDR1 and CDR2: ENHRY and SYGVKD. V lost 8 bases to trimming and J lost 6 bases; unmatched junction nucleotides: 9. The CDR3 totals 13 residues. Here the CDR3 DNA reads TGTGCCATCGCCATGGACAGGACATCTGAAGCTTTCTTT. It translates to CAIAMDRTSEAFF.

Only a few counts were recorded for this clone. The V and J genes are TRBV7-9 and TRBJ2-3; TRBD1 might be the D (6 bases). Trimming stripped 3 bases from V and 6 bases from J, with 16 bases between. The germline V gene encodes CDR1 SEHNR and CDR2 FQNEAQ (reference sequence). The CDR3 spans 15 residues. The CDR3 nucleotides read TGTGCCAGCAGCTTTCCCGTTAGGGGGATGGATACGCAGTATTTT. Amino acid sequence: CASSFPVRGMDTQYF.

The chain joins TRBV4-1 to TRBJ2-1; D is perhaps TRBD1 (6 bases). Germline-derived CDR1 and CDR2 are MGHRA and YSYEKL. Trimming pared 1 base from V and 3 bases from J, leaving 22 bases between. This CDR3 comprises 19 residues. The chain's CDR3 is CASSQVIVLRTVDYNEQFF. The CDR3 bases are TGCGCCAGCAGCCAAGTTATAGTCTTGAGGACAGTCGACTACAATGAGCAGTTCTTC.

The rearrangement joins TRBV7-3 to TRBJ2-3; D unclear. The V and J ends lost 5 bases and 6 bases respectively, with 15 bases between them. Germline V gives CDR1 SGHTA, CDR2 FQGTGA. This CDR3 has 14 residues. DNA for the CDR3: TGTGCCAGCAGCCGAGGCGGAACTCAGGATACGCAGTATTTT. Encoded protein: CASSRGGTQDTQYF.

For the CDR3, the DNA is TGTGCCAGCCGAGAGTCTATGAACACTGAAGCTTTCTTT. Its protein product is CASRESMNTEAFF. The rearrangement uses TRBV18 and TRBJ1-1; D remains ambiguous. Germline CDR1 is KGHSH and CDR2 is LQKENI. The CDR3 has 13 amino acids. V lost 8 bases and J 0 bases, leaving 10 bases between the germline ends. Together with reference TRBV18 and TRBJ1-1, the CDR3 gives the full variable domain: NAGVMQNPRHLVRRRGQEARLRCSPMKGHSHVYWYRQLPEEGLKFMVYLQKENIIDESGMPKERFSAEFPKEGPSILRIQQVVRGDSAAYFCASRESMNTEAFFGQGTRLTVV.

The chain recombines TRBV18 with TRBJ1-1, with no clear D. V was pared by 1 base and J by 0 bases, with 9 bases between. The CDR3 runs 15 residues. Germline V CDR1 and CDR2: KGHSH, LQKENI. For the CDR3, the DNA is TGTGCCAGCTCACCACTGGGCAAGATGAACACTGAAGCTTTCTTT. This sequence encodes CASSPLGKMNTEAFF. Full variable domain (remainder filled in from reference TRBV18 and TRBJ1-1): NAGVMQNPRHLVRRRGQEARLRCSPMKGHSHVYWYRQLPEEGLKFMVYLQKENIIDESGMPKERFSAEFPKEGPSILRIQQVVRGDSAAYFCASSPLGKMNTEAFFGQGTRLTVV.

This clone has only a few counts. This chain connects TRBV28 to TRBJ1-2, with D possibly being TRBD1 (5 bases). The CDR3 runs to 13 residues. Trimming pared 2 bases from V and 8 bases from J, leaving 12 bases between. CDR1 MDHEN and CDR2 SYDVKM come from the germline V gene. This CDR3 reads CASSLGQGSGYTF. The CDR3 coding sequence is TGTGCCAGCAGTTTAGGGCAGGGATCCGGCTACACCTTC.

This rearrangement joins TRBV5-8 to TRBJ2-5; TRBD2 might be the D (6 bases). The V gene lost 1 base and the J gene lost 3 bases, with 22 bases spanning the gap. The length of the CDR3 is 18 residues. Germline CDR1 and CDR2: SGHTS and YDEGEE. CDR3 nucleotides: TGTGCCAGCAGCTTGATGAGGACCGGGACCGGGGAGGAAGAGACCCAGTACTTC. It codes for CASSLMRTGTGEEETQYF.

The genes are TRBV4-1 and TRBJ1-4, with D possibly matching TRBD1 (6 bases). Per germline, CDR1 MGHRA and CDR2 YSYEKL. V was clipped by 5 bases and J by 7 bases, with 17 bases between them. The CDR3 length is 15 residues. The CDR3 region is CASSSGEQGSEKLFF. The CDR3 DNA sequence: TGCGCCAGCAGCTCAGGGGAACAGGGAAGTGAAAAACTGTTTTTT.

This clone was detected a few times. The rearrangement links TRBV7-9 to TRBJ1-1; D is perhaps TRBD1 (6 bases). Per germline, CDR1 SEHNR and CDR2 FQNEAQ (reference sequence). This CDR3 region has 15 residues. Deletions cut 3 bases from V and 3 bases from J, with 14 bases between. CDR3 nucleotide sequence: TGTGCCAGCAGCTTTTCAGGGTCAGGGGACACTGAAGCTTTCTTT. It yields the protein CASSFSGSGDTEAFF.

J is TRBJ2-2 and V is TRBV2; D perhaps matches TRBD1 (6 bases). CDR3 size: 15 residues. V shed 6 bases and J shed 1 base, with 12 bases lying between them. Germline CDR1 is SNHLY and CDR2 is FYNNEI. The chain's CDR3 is CASREQGLNTGELFF. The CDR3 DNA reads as TGTGCCAGCAGAGAGCAGGGGTTGAACACCGGGGAGCTGTTTTTT.

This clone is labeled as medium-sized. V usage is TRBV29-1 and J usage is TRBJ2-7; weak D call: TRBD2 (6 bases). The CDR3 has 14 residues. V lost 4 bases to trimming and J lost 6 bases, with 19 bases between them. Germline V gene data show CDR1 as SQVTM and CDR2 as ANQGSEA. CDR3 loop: CSVGFGGEGSEQYF. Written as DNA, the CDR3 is TGCAGCGTTGGTTTCGGGGGAGAGGGTTCCGAGCAGTACTTC.

The CDR3 sequence: CASSRGLAGSYEQYF. The CDR3 DNA sequence: TGTGCCAGCAGCCGCGGACTAGCGGGAAGCTACGAGCAGTACTTC. This chain joins TRBV7-9 and TRBJ2-7; 12 nucleotides line up with TRBD2. Germline assignment: CDR1 SEHNR and CDR2 FQNEAQ (reference sequence). V lost 5 bases and J lost 3; bases outside the gene matches: 5. The length of the CDR3 is 15 residues.

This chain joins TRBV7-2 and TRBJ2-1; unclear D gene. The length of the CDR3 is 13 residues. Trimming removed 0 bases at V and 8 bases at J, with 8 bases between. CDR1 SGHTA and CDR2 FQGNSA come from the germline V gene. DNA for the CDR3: TGTGCCAGCAGCTTAGCACCCTCGGATGAGCAGTTCTTC. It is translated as CASSLAPSDEQFF.

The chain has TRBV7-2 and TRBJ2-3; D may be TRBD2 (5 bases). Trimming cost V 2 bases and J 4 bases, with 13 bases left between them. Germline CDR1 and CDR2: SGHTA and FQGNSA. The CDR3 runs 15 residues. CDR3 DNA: TGTGCCAGCAGCTTACGTAGAGGGAGCGCAGATACGCAGTATTTT. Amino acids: CASSLRRGSADTQYF.

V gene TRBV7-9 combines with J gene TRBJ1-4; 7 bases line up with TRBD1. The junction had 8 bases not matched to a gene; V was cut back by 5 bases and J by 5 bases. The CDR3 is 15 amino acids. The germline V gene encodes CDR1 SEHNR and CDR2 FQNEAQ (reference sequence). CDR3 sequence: CASSPSDRRNEKLFF. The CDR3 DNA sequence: TGTGCCAGCAGCCCCTCGGACAGGAGGAATGAAAAACTGTTTTTT. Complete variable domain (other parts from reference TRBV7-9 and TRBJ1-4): DTGVSQNPRHKITKRGQNVTFRCDPISEHNRLYWYRQTLGQGPEFLTYFQNEAQLEKSRLLSDRFSAERPKGSFSTLEIQRTEQGDSAMYLCASSPSDRRNEKLFFGSGTQLSVL.

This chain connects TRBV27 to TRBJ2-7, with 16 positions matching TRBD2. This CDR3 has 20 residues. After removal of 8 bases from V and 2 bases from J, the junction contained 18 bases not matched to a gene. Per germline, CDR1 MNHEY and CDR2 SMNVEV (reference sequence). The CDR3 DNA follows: TGTGCCAGCTCTCGATCCCTTCCGGGACTAGCGGGGGGGCGTGCCTACGAGCAGTACGTC. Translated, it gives CASSRSLPGLAGGRAYEQYV.

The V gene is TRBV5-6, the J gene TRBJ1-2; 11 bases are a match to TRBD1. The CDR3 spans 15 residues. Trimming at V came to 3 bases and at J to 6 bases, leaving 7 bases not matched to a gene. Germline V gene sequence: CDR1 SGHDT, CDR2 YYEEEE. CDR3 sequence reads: CASSSPDRGPNGYTF. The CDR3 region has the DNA TGTGCCAGCAGCTCGCCGGACAGGGGGCCTAATGGCTACACCTTC.

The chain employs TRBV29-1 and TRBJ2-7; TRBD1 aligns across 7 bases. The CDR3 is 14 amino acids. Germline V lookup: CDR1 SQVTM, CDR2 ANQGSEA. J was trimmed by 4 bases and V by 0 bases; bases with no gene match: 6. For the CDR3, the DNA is TGCAGCGTTGAAGATCCGACAGGGAAGTACGAGCAGTACTTC. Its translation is CSVEDPTGKYEQYF.

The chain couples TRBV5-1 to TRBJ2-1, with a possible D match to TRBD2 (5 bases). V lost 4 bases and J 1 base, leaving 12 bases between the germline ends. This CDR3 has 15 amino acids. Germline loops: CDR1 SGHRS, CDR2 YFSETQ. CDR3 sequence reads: CASSLVGNSYNEQFF. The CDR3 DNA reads TGCGCCAGCAGCCTAGTCGGGAATTCCTACAATGAGCAGTTCTTC. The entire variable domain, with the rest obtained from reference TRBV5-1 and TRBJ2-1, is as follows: KAGVTQTPRYLIKTRGQQVTLSCSPISGHRSVSWYQQTPGQGLQFLFEYFSETQRNKGNFPGRFSGRQFSNSRSEMNVSTLELGDSALYLCASSLVGNSYNEQFFGPGTRLTVL.

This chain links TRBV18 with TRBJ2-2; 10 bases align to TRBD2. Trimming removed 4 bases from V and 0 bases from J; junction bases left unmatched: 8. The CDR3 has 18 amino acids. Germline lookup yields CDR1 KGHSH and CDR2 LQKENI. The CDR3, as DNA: TGTGCCAGCTCACTAAACGCTCTAGCGGGGGCGAACACCGGGGAGCTGTTTTTT. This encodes CASSLNALAGANTGELFF.

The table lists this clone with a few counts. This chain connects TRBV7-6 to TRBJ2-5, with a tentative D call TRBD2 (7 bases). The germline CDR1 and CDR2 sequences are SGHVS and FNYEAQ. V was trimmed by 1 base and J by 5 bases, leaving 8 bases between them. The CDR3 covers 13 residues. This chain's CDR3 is CASSLEGGETQYF. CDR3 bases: TGTGCCAGCAGCTTAGAGGGGGGGGAGACCCAGTACTTC.

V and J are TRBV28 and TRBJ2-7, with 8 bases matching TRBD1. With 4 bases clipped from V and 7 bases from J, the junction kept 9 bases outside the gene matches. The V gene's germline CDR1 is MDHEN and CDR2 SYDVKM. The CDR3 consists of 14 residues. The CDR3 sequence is CASSSHQGAQEQYV. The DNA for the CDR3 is TGTGCCAGCAGTTCCCATCAGGGGGCGCAGGAGCAGTACGTC.

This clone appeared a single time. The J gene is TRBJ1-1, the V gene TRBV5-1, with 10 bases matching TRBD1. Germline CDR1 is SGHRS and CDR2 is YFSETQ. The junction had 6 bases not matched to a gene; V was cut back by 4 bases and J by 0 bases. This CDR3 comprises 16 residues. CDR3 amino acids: CASSPGTGVMNTEAFF. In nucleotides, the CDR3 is TGCGCCAGCAGCCCGGGGACAGGGGTAATGAACACTGAAGCTTTCTTT.

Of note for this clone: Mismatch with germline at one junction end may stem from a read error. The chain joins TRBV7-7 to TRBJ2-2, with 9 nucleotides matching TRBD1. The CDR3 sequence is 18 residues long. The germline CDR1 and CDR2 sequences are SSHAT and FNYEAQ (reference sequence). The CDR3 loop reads CASSNLPGQGGVTGELFF. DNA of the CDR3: TGTGCTAGCAGCAATTTGCCGGGACAGGGCGGCGTAACCGGGGAGCTGTTTTTT.

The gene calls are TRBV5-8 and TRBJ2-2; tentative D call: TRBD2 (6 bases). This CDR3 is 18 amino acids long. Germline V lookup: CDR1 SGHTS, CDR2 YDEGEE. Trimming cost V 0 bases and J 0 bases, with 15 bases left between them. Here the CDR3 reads CASSLDGWRGSNTGELFF. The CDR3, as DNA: TGTGCCAGCAGCTTGGATGGCTGGCGGGGTTCGAACACCGGGGAGCTGTTTTTT.

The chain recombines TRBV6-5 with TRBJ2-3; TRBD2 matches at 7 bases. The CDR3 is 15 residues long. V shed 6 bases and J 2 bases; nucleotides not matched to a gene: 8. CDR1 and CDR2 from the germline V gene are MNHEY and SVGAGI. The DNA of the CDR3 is TGTGCCAGCAGGGGTGGGGGAGGGTACACAGATACGCAGTATTTT. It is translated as CASRGGGGYTDTQYF.

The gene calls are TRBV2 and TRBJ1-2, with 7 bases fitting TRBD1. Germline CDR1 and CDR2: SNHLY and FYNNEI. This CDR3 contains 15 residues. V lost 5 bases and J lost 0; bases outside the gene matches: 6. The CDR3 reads CASSSQGFANYGYTF. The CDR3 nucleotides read TGTGCCAGCAGTTCACAGGGGTTCGCTAACTATGGCTACACCTTC.

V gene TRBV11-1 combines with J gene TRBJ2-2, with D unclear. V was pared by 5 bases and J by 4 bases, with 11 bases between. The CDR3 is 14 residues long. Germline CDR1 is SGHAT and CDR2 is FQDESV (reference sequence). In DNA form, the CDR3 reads TGTGCCAGCAGCCGTCTGCGTGGCACCGGGGAGCTGTTTTTT. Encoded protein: CASSRLRGTGELFF.

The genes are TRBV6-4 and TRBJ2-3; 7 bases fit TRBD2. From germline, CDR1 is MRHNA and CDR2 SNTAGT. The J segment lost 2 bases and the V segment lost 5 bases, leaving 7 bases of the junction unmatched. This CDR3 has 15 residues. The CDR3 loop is CASSLAEADTDTQYF. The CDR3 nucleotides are TGTGCCAGCAGTCTAGCGGAGGCCGACACAGATACGCAGTATTTT.